The 25 T cell receptor beta chains listed next were all sequenced from one sample in a study of blood T cells in healthy people across ages. The second PCR ran roughly 6 to 11 cycles with a sample-barcoded 5' primer and J-beta primers. A single record per CDR3 protein comes from TCRdb applying MiXCR to the 5' RACE reads. The table includes about 780,000 distinct CDR3 sequences, about half detected once. The sample was blood. These receptors all stem from an older man in good health.

The sample holds a few counts of this clonotype. This rearrangement joins TRBV18 to TRBJ2-1, with 10 bases identical to TRBD2. The CDR3 consists of 16 residues. Germline V CDR1 and CDR2: KGHSH, LQKENI. V lost 2 bases and J lost 5; bases outside the gene matches: 6. The chain's CDR3 is CASSPGLAAPDNEQFF. For the CDR3, the DNA is TGTGCCAGCTCACCAGGACTAGCGGCCCCTGACAATGAGCAGTTCTTC.

The chain combines TRBV29-1 with TRBJ2-1; 9 nucleotides match TRBD2. The V gene end was trimmed by 3 bases and the J gene end by 0 bases; junction bases not matched to a gene: 12. The germline CDR1 and CDR2 sequences are SQVTM and ANQGSEA. The CDR3 has 18 residues. CDR3 residues: CSVDPGWTSASSYNEQFF. Here the CDR3 DNA reads TGCAGCGTTGATCCGGGGTGGACTAGCGCCAGCTCCTACAATGAGCAGTTCTTC.

To note about this clonotype: A read error is possible here, since a much larger clone lies one base away. The chain is built from TRBV2 and TRBJ2-1; 8 positions match TRBD2. The J call may be faulty, since TRBJ2-7 better matches the DNA end. The germline CDR1 and CDR2 sequences are SNHLY and FYNNEI. The CDR3 is 14 amino acids. The CDR3 coding sequence is TGTGCCAGCATGAAGCGGGAGACCTACAATGAGCAGTACTTC. Residues: CASMKRETYNEQYF.

The chain employs TRBV7-2 and TRBJ2-7, with 9 bases that match TRBD1. Germline assignment: CDR1 SGHTA and CDR2 FQGNSA. The CDR3 extends over 16 amino acids. The J segment lost 4 bases and the V segment lost 5 bases, leaving 12 bases of the junction unmatched. The CDR3 bases are TGTGCCAGCAGCGGAGGACAGGGGACGGGTAAATACGAGCAGTACTTC. Its protein product is CASSGGQGTGKYEQYF.

The chain carries TRBV15 and TRBJ2-7; 8 positions agree with TRBD1. CDR3 size: 16 residues. CDR1 is LNHNV, CDR2 YYDKDF, per germline (reference sequence). The junction had 7 bases not matched to a gene; V was cut back by 3 bases and J by 0 bases. The DNA for the CDR3 is TGTGCCACCAGCAGCACCGGGACAGGAGTCTCCTACGAGCAGTACTTC. This translates into CATSSTGTGVSYEQYF.

This clonotype was recorded many times. The V and J genes are TRBV15 and TRBJ2-7, with 10 bases fitting TRBD1. The CDR3 has 14 residues. CDR1 is LNHNV, CDR2 YYDKDF, per germline (reference sequence). V shed 3 bases and J 2 bases; nucleotides not matched to a gene: 1. The CDR3 DNA sequence: TGTGCCACCAGCAGGACAGGGGGCACCTACGAGCAGTACTTC. As protein: CATSRTGGTYEQYF.

The chain recombines TRBV4-2 with TRBJ2-2, with a possible D match to TRBD1 (5 bases). The CDR3 consists of 15 residues. Germline values: CDR1 LGHNA, CDR2 YNFKEQ. The V end lost 0 bases, the J end lost 6 bases, and 11 bases lay between the germline ends. This CDR3 reads CASSQDSGIPGELFF. The CDR3 DNA reads as TGTGCCAGCAGCCAAGATTCAGGGATCCCCGGGGAGCTGTTTTTT.

The chain is built from TRBV9 and TRBJ2-7; TRBD2 matches at 16 bases. J gave up 4 bases and V 5 bases, and 3 bases lay outside the gene matches. Germline CDR1 SGDLS, CDR2 YYNGEE. The CDR3 sequence is 15 residues long. CDR3 region: CASSEGLAGGYEQYF. The CDR3 nucleotides are TGTGCCAGCAGTGAGGGACTAGCGGGAGGGTACGAGCAGTACTTC.

V and J are TRBV6-5 and TRBJ2-1, with a tentative D call TRBD2 (7 bases). This CDR3 comprises 12 residues. V lost 7 bases, J lost 7 bases, and 11 bases lay in between. Per the germline V gene, CDR1 is MNHEY and CDR2 is SVGAGI. CDR3 DNA: TGTGCCAGCACGGGGGGCCGAAATGAGCAGTTCTTC. It is translated as CASTGGRNEQFF.

The chain carries TRBV18 and TRBJ1-1; 9 nucleotides match TRBD1. From germline, CDR1 is KGHSH and CDR2 LQKENI. This CDR3 has 14 amino acids. J gave up 4 bases and V 10 bases, and 10 bases lay outside the gene matches. CDR3: CATRRDRESTEAFF. Written as DNA, the CDR3 is TGTGCCACCAGAAGGGACAGGGAGAGCACTGAAGCTTTCTTT.

The chain has TRBV9 and TRBJ2-1, with D tentatively TRBD2 (5 bases). This CDR3 comprises 15 residues. Germline values: CDR1 SGDLS, CDR2 YYNGEE. With 0 bases removed from V and 5 bases from J, the gap between germline ends came to 12 bases. The CDR3 loop is CASSVGRPADNEQFF. CDR3 DNA sequence: TGTGCCAGCAGCGTAGGTAGACCAGCGGACAATGAGCAGTTCTTC. Drawing the rest from reference TRBV9 and TRBJ2-1, the complete variable domain is DSGVTQTPKHLITATGQRVTLRCSPRSGDLSVYWYQQSLDQGLQFLIQYYNGEERAKGNILERFSAQQFPDLHSELNLSSLELGDSALYFCASSVGRPADNEQFFGPGTRLTVL.

This clonotype was observed once. The chain recombines TRBV12-3 or TRBV12-4 with TRBJ1-1, with 7 bases that match TRBD1. CDR3 size: 14 residues. V trimming: 7 bases; J trimming: 7 bases; junction bases outside the gene matches: 12. CDR3 in DNA: TGTGCCAGCACCGAGACAGGGTTTTCCGGTGAAGCTTTCTTT. It encodes CASTETGFSGEAFF.

There are a few counts of this clonotype. V and J are TRBV10-3 and TRBJ2-7; D not certain. The germline V and J ends were trimmed by 3 bases and 7 bases, with 7 bases remaining between them. Per the germline V gene, CDR1 is ENHRY and CDR2 is SYGVKD. CDR3 size: 11 residues. This CDR3 is CAISDLDEQYF. The CDR3 DNA reads as TGTGCCATCAGTGATTTAGATGAGCAGTACTTC.

The chain is built from TRBV5-5 and TRBJ2-1, with a weak D call TRBD2 (5 bases). The germline CDR1 and CDR2 sequences are SGHKS and YYEKEE (reference sequence). The CDR3 spans 14 residues. The V gene lost 1 base and the J gene lost 9 bases, with 14 bases spanning the gap. The CDR3 bases are TGTGCCAGCAGCTTGTCTCCTAGCTTGGGTGAGCAGTTCTTC. Translation gives CASSLSPSLGEQFF.

This clonotype was observed a handful of times. The chain links TRBV29-1 to TRBJ2-5, with TRBD1 identical over 7 bases. The CDR3 has 12 amino acids. The trim removed 5 bases at V and 5 bases at J, leaving 5 bases unmatched. Germline CDR1 is SQVTM and CDR2 is ANQGSEA. The CDR3 region is CSVITGAETQYF. CDR3 DNA: TGCAGCGTTATTACAGGGGCCGAGACCCAGTACTTC.

The chain carries TRBV7-2 and TRBJ2-5, with TRBD1 identical over 8 bases. V shed 2 bases and J 0 bases; nucleotides not matched to a gene: 2. CDR3 length: 15 residues. In germline, CDR1 is SGHTA, CDR2 FQGNSA. CDR3 loop: CASSLNRGDQETQYF. Here the CDR3 DNA reads TGTGCCAGCAGCTTAAACAGGGGGGACCAAGAGACCCAGTACTTC.

The chain employs TRBV7-9 and TRBJ2-1; 12 bases line up with TRBD2. With V trimmed by 1 base and J by 8 bases, 6 bases remained unmatched. The CDR3 is 16 amino acids. CDR1 is SEHNR and CDR2 is FQNEAQ in the germline V gene (reference sequence). CDR3 DNA sequence: TGTGCCAGCAGCTTAGTGGCTAGCGGGAGGGCCTATGAGCAGTTCTTC. Its protein product is CASSLVASGRAYEQFF. The whole variable domain, filled in from reference TRBV7-9 and TRBJ2-1, reads DTGVSQNPRHKITKRGQNVTFRCDPISEHNRLYWYRQTLGQGPEFLTYFQNEAQLEKSRLLSDRFSAERPKGSFSTLEIQRTEQGDSAMYLCASSLVASGRAYEQFFGPGTRLTVL.

This clonotype was observed a handful of times. The genes are TRBV7-2 and TRBJ2-6, with TRBD1 matching 7 bases. This CDR3 has 18 amino acids. CDR1 is SGHTA, CDR2 FQGNSA, per germline. V lost 6 bases to trimming and J lost 0 bases; unmatched junction nucleotides: 11. DNA for the CDR3: TGTGCCAGCAGGCAGGTCGGGACAGTACGCTCTGGGGCCAACGTCCTGACTTTC. This translates into CASRQVGTVRSGANVLTF. The full variable domain, with the rest looked up from reference TRBV7-2 and TRBJ2-6, is GAGVSQSPSNKVTEKGKDVELRCDPISGHTALYWYRQSLGQGLEFLIYFQGNSAPDKSGLPSDRFSAERTGGSVSTLTIQRTQQEDSAVYLCASRQVGTVRSGANVLTFGAGSRLTVL.

The V call is TRBV7-2, the J call TRBJ2-4; tentative D call: TRBD1 (5 bases). The end of the DNA is better explained by TRBJ2-7, so the J call may be wrong. Germline CDR1 and CDR2: SGHTA and FQGNSA. This CDR3 comprises 13 residues. Here the CDR3 DNA reads TGTGCCAGCAGCTTAAGACAGCAGTACGAGCAGTACTTC. It translates to CASSLRQQYEQYF.

This clonotype was counted between two and nine times. The rearrangement links TRBV14 to TRBJ2-1; D perhaps matches TRBD1 (6 bases). Germline CDR1 reads SGHDN; CDR2 reads FVKESK. Trimming pared 1 base from V and 2 bases from J, leaving 12 bases between. The CDR3 is 16 residues long. DNA for the CDR3: TGTGCCAGCAGCCAAGGACTCCGGGACACCTACAATGAGCAGTTCTTC. This translates into CASSQGLRDTYNEQFF.

This chain uses TRBV6-5 with TRBJ2-3, with D uncertain. The V end lost 0 bases, the J end lost 2 bases, and 9 bases lay between the germline ends. Per germline, CDR1 MNHEY and CDR2 SVGAGI. CDR3 size: 15 residues. The CDR3 sequence: CASSYSGGNTDTQYF. The DNA for the CDR3 is TGTGCCAGCAGTTACTCAGGCGGAAACACAGATACGCAGTATTTT.

This clonotype was observed many times. V is TRBV15 and J is TRBJ2-3, with D uncertain. The V end lost 2 bases, the J end lost 6 bases, and 18 bases lay between the germline ends. The CDR3 extends over 16 amino acids. Germline V gene sequence: CDR1 LNHNV, CDR2 YYDKDF (reference sequence). Here the CDR3 DNA reads TGTGCCACCAGCAGACCCATTACAATAGTCTCCGATACGCAGTATTTT. As protein: CATSRPITIVSDTQYF. Drawing the rest from reference TRBV15 and TRBJ2-3, the complete variable domain is DAMVIQNPRYQVTQFGKPVTLSCSQTLNHNVMYWYQQKSSQAPKLLFHYYDKDFNNEADTPDNFQSRRPNTSFCFLDIRSPGLGDTAMYLCATSRPITIVSDTQYFGPGTRLTVL.

This chain connects TRBV28 to TRBJ1-1, with 9 bases lining up with TRBD1. The trim removed 6 bases at V and 3 bases at J, leaving 8 bases unmatched. This CDR3 has 15 amino acids. Germline lookup yields CDR1 MDHEN and CDR2 SYDVKM. The CDR3 here is CASRITGGHDTEAFF. CDR3 in DNA: TGTGCCAGCAGGATAACAGGGGGCCACGACACTGAAGCTTTCTTT. The variable domain in full, completed from reference TRBV28 and TRBJ1-1, reads DVKVTQSSRYLVKRTGEKVFLECVQDMDHENMFWYRQDPGLGLRLIYFSYDVKMKEKGDIPEGYSVSREKKERFSLILESASTNQTSMYLCASRITGGHDTEAFFGQGTRLTVV.

This CDR3 reads CATSGPGQISYNEQFF. CDR3 bases: TGTGCCACCAGCGGGCCGGGACAGATTTCCTACAATGAGCAGTTCTTC. The V call is TRBV15, the J call TRBJ2-1, with 7 bases aligning to TRBD1. The CDR3 is 16 residues long. V trimming: 5 bases; J trimming: 1 base; junction bases outside the gene matches: 8. Germline-derived CDR1 and CDR2 are LNHNV and YYDKDF (reference sequence). Looking up the rest from reference TRBV15 and TRBJ2-1 gives the full variable domain: DAMVIQNPRYQVTQFGKPVTLSCSQTLNHNVMYWYQQKSSQAPKLLFHYYDKDFNNEADTPDNFQSRRPNTSFCFLDIRSPGLGDTAMYLCATSGPGQISYNEQFFGPGTRLTVL.

This clonotype was seen a handful of times. The chain employs TRBV7-2 and TRBJ1-1, with TRBD1 identical over 9 bases. CDR3 size: 16 residues. CDR1 and CDR2 from the germline V gene are SGHTA and FQGNSA. V was clipped by 6 bases and J by 3 bases; unmatched bases: 11. The CDR3 loop is CASRQSLRQGDTEAFF. CDR3 DNA sequence: TGTGCCAGCAGACAATCCCTGAGACAGGGGGACACTGAAGCTTTCTTT.